Listed below are T cell receptor beta chains from one sample, sequenced in a study of beta chain features in type 1 diabetes. The table came from immunoSEQ multiplex PCR; TCRdb's copy has only in-frame clones and leaves some out. This table holds about 660,000 clones, over 12% found once. Sequencing input: naive CD4+ T cells from blood. Receptors originate from a man aged 18 to 29 with type 1 diabetes. Each CDR3 is given with its conserved first and last residue. Each record gives: D gene, J gene, V gene, clone size, CDR3 DNA, CDR3 protein. A D gene is named only where the DNA matches it firmly. Clone size is given for some rows only: seen once, a few or many times, or a class if the clone is expanded.

D: TRBD2; J: TRBJ2-5; V: TRBV5-1; size: NA; DNA: TGCGCCAGCAGCCTAAGCGGGACTCAAGAGACCCAGTACTTC; CDR3: CASSLSGTQETQYF
D: TRBD1; J: TRBJ1-1; V: TRBV4-3; size: few; DNA: TGCGCCAGCAGCCAAGACGCGGGACAGGGGCGCACTGAAGCTTTCTTT; CDR3: CASSQDAGQGRTEAFF
D: TRBD1; J: TRBJ1-2; V: TRBV9; size: NA; DNA: TGTGCCAGCAGCCCCGACAGGGACTACTATGGCTACACCTTC; CDR3: CASSPDRDYYGYTF
D: NA; J: TRBJ1-2; V: TRBV7-9; size: NA; DNA: TGTGCCAGCAGCTTAGCGCTATCGACAGGAAAGAATGGCTACACCTTC; CDR3: CASSLALSTGKNGYTF
D: NA; J: TRBJ2-4; V: TRBV12-5; size: once; DNA: TGTGCTAGTGGTTTGGGCCACGCCGCTTGGGCCAAAAACATTCAGTACTTC; CDR3: CASGLGHAAWAKNIQYF
D: TRBD1; J: TRBJ1-5; V: TRBV18; size: NA; DNA: TGTGCCAGCTCTCCGCGAGAAACAGGGGCGAACCAGCCCCAGCATTTT; CDR3: CASSPRETGANQPQHF
D: TRBD1; J: TRBJ1-2; V: TRBV28; size: NA; DNA: TGTGCCAGCAGTCAAACAACAGGGGCACACTATGGCTACACCTTC; CDR3: CASSQTTGAHYGYTF
D: TRBD2; J: TRBJ2-1; V: TRBV7-9; size: NA; DNA: TGTGCCAGCAGCCCCGAAAAGGGACTAGCGGGAGTATTCGATGAGCAGTTCTTC; CDR3: CASSPEKGLAGVFDEQFF
D: TRBD2; J: TRBJ2-7; V: TRBV5-1; size: NA; DNA: TGCGCCAGCAGCCTGACTAGCGGGTCCTACGAGCAGTACTTC; CDR3: CASSLTSGSYEQYF
D: NA; J: TRBJ2-3; V: TRBV30; size: few; DNA: TGTGCCTGGAGTGTACAACTAGTTAAGGGCACAGATACGCAGTATTTT; CDR3: CAWSVQLVKGTDTQYF
D: TRBD2; J: TRBJ2-7; V: TRBV25-1; size: NA; DNA: TGTGCCAGCAGTGAATGGAGCGGGAGTGGCAACGAGCAGTACTTC; CDR3: CASSEWSGSGNEQYF
D: NA; J: TRBJ2-3; V: TRBV7-2; size: few; DNA: TGTGCCAGCTTGGGAAGGTCCCTTGGAGATACGCAGTATTTT; CDR3: CASLGRSLGDTQYF
D: TRBD2; J: TRBJ2-1; V: TRBV11-2; size: NA; DNA: TGTGCCAGCAGCTCTCTAGCGGGAGGTAATGAGCAGTTCTTC; CDR3: CASSSLAGGNEQFF
D: NA; J: TRBJ1-5; V: TRBV27; size: few; DNA: TGTGCCAGCAGTCTGGTGTCCAGCAATCAGCCCCAGCATTTT; CDR3: CASSLVSSNQPQHF
D: TRBD1; J: TRBJ2-2; V: TRBV14; size: few; DNA: TGTGCCAGCAGAGCACAGGGGAATTCCGGGGAGCTGTTTTTT; CDR3: CASRAQGNSGELFF
D: NA; J: TRBJ1-2; V: TRBV29-1; size: few; DNA: TGCAGCGTAACCTCCCGGGGGGAGTCTAACTATGGCTACACCTTC; CDR3: CSVTSRGESNYGYTF
D: NA; J: TRBJ2-2; V: TRBV12-5; size: NA; DNA: TGTGCTACCCAACCCCCTGGGGGAGGGGAGCTGTTTTTT; CDR3: CATQPPGGGELFF
D: NA; J: TRBJ1-2; V: TRBV19; size: few; DNA: TGTGCCAGTAGTCTCGGACAGTACACTACTAACTATGGCTACACCTTC; CDR3: CASSLGQYTTNYGYTF
D: TRBD2; J: TRBJ2-7; V: TRBV4-3; size: NA; DNA: TGCGCCAGCAGCCAAGAGGGGCTAGCGGGGGATATCGAGCAGTACTTC; CDR3: CASSQEGLAGDIEQYF
D: NA; J: TRBJ2-7; V: TRBV30; size: NA; DNA: TGTGCCTGGAGTGAACAGGGTCCCGAGCAGTACTTC; CDR3: CAWSEQGPEQYF
D: TRBD1; J: TRBJ2-1; V: TRBV7-2; size: few; DNA: TGTGCCAGCAGCCCCAAGCTAGGACAGGGGGCAAATGAGCAGTTCTTC; CDR3: CASSPKLGQGANEQFF
D: TRBD1; J: TRBJ2-7; V: TRBV7-3; size: few; DNA: TGTGCCAGCAGCTCGACAGGGCGAGAGCAGTACTTC; CDR3: CASSSTGREQYF
D: NA; J: TRBJ2-1; V: TRBV5-1; size: few; DNA: TGCGCCAGCAGCCCTAACAATGAGCAGTTCTTC; CDR3: CASSPNNEQFF
D: NA; J: TRBJ2-5; V: TRBV30; size: few; DNA: TGTGCCTGGAGTCAGCAGCGGCTGATTCAAGAGACCCAGTACTTC; CDR3: CAWSQQRLIQETQYF
D: TRBD1; J: TRBJ2-1; V: TRBV9; size: few; DNA: TGTGCCAGCGCCACCGGGACAGGGGTTAATGAGCAGTTCTTC; CDR3: CASATGTGVNEQFF
D: NA; J: TRBJ1-3; V: TRBV29-1; size: NA; DNA: TGCAGCGTTGTTCTCTCTGGAAACACCATATATTTT; CDR3: CSVVLSGNTIYF
D: TRBD2; J: TRBJ2-7; V: TRBV15; size: NA; DNA: TGTGCCACCAGCCCTAGACTAGCGGCCTCCTACGAGCAGTACTTC; CDR3: CATSPRLAASYEQYF
D: TRBD1; J: TRBJ1-2; V: TRBV2; size: few; DNA: TGTGCCAGCAGTGAAGCGAGGGGGCGCACCTATGGCTACACCTTC; CDR3: CASSEARGRTYGYTF
D: NA; J: TRBJ1-1; V: TRBV13; size: NA; DNA: TGTGCCAGCAGCTTAGGCTTGTACCCGAAAGGGGAAGCTTTCTTT; CDR3: CASSLGLYPKGEAFF
D: NA; J: TRBJ1-1; V: TRBV4-1; size: NA; DNA: TGCGCCAGCAGCCAAGTTGGGAGATCAGCGGACACTGAAGCTTTCTTT; CDR3: CASSQVGRSADTEAFF
D: TRBD1; J: TRBJ1-2; V: TRBV7-2; size: few; DNA: TGTGCCAGCAGCTCACAGGGGGCGAACTATGGCTACACCTTC; CDR3: CASSSQGANYGYTF
D: NA; J: TRBJ1-5; V: TRBV5-8; size: few; DNA: TGTGCCAGCAGCTTTGGACACATAAATCAGCCCCAGCATTTT; CDR3: CASSFGHINQPQHF
D: TRBD1; J: TRBJ2-7; V: TRBV29-1; size: NA; DNA: TGCAGCGTTGGGGGACAGGGGGCTTACCCCTCCTACGAGCAGTACTTC; CDR3: CSVGGQGAYPSYEQYF
D: TRBD2; J: TRBJ2-1; V: TRBV5-1; size: few; DNA: TGCGCCAGCAGCTTACGGGAGGGCCGTTTGTATGAGCAGTTCTTC; CDR3: CASSLREGRLYEQFF
D: NA; J: TRBJ1-2; V: TRBV28; size: NA; DNA: TGTGCCAGCAGCCCCCAAACAGGTTTCTATGGCTACACCTTC; CDR3: CASSPQTGFYGYTF
D: NA; J: TRBJ1-1; V: TRBV10-3; size: NA; DNA: TGTGCCATCAGCCGGGGCCTTAGAGATGGCACTGAAGCTTTCTTT; CDR3: CAISRGLRDGTEAFF
D: TRBD2; J: TRBJ2-1; V: TRBV19; size: few; DNA: TGTGCCAGTAGTCCTAGCGGGAGGTATGAGCAGTTCTTC; CDR3: CASSPSGRYEQFF
D: NA; J: TRBJ2-5; V: TRBV7-2; size: few; DNA: TGTGCCAGCAGCTTAGAGCCGGGAAAGACCCAGTACTTC; CDR3: CASSLEPGKTQYF
D: TRBD2; J: TRBJ2-1; V: TRBV6-5; size: NA; DNA: TGTGCCAGCAGTACGGGACTAGCGGGAGTTGAGCAGTTCTTC; CDR3: CASSTGLAGVEQFF
D: TRBD2; J: TRBJ2-3; V: TRBV29-1; size: few; DNA: TGCAGCGCATCCCAGACTAGCGGGGTGGTGAATACGCAGTATTTT; CDR3: CSASQTSGVVNTQYF
D: NA; J: TRBJ1-1; V: TRBV5-1; size: NA; DNA: TGCGCCAGCAGCCGGGGACCCGAACAAGGGATCCCTGAAGCTTTCTTT; CDR3: CASSRGPEQGIPEAFF
D: NA; J: TRBJ2-2; V: TRBV7-3; size: few; DNA: TGTGCCAGCAGCTCACCGACAGACCCCCCGGGGGAGCTGTTTTTT; CDR3: CASSSPTDPPGELFF
D: NA; J: TRBJ2-3; V: TRBV9; size: NA; DNA: TGTGCCAGCGTAGTGGGGCCTAGCACAGATACGCAGTATTTT; CDR3: CASVVGPSTDTQYF
D: TRBD1; J: TRBJ2-1; V: TRBV6-5; size: NA; DNA: TGTGCCAGCAGTCTGCCCGGACAGGGCTTTTATCAGTTCTTC; CDR3: CASSLPGQGFYQFF
D: NA; J: TRBJ2-1; V: TRBV7-2; size: few; DNA: TGTGCCAGCAGCTTAGGGGCCCTTTCCTACAATGAGCAGTTCTTC; CDR3: CASSLGALSYNEQFF
D: NA; J: TRBJ1-5; V: TRBV4-2; size: few; DNA: TGTGCCAGCAGCCAAGAAGAGATACCAAGCAATCAGCCCCAGCATTTT; CDR3: CASSQEEIPSNQPQHF
D: NA; J: TRBJ2-3; V: TRBV13; size: few; DNA: TGTGCCAGCAGCTTATCCTCCGGGGTTGGGTTCGGCACAGATACGCAGTATTTT; CDR3: CASSLSSGVGFGTDTQYF
D: TRBD2; J: TRBJ2-5; V: TRBV25-1; size: few; DNA: TGTGCCAGCAGTGGAGGACGGACTAGCGGGAGTGGAGAGACCCAGTACTTC; CDR3: CASSGGRTSGSGETQYF
D: TRBD2; J: TRBJ2-3; V: TRBV7-2; size: few; DNA: TGTGCCAGCAGCCTAGCGGGAGGGCCACGGGATACGCAGTATTTT; CDR3: CASSLAGGPRDTQYF
D: NA; J: TRBJ1-4; V: TRBV9; size: NA; DNA: TGTGCCAGCAGCGTAGGGTCCGGGACGGATAGCTATGAAAAACTGTTTTTT; CDR3: CASSVGSGTDSYEKLFF
D: TRBD2; J: TRBJ2-1; V: TRBV7-9; size: few; DNA: TGTGCCAGCAGATCAGCGGGACTATACTACAATGAGCAGTTCTTC; CDR3: CASRSAGLYYNEQFF
D: NA; J: TRBJ1-1; V: TRBV6-5; size: NA; DNA: TGTGCCAGCAGTTACGACACTGAAGCTTTCTTT; CDR3: CASSYDTEAFF
D: NA; J: TRBJ1-2; V: TRBV29-1; size: NA; DNA: TGCAGCGTGGAAACTTCCCAGGGACCTAACTATGGCTACACCTTC; CDR3: CSVETSQGPNYGYTF
D: NA; J: TRBJ2-3; V: TRBV2; size: NA; DNA: TGTGCCGGTGGTCAGGGGACAGATACGCAGTATTTT; CDR3: CAGGQGTDTQYF
D: TRBD2; J: TRBJ2-2; V: TRBV6-1; size: few; DNA: TGTGCCAGCCGGGGACTATACACCGGGGAGCTGTTTTTT; CDR3: CASRGLYTGELFF
D: TRBD1; J: TRBJ2-2; V: TRBV7-9; size: few; DNA: TGTGCCAGCAGCTGGGGACAGGACACCGGGGAGCTGTTTTTT; CDR3: CASSWGQDTGELFF
D: NA; J: TRBJ2-1; V: TRBV9; size: few; DNA: TGTGCCAGCAGCGCTAGGGCGGGACGCTACAATGAGCAGTTCTTC; CDR3: CASSARAGRYNEQFF